Below are 4 T cell receptor beta chains sequenced from a single sample in a study of blood T cell repertoires in COVID-19. Clones were read by immunoSEQ multiplex PCR, and TCRdb kept only the in-frame ones, dropping some. The sample has some 190,000 clones, approximately 81% seen once; the top ten hold about 20%. The material sequenced was peripheral blood. The source of these receptors is a human donor in a cohort sampled during active COVID-19.

This clone appeared a single time. The chain is built from TRBV5-5 and TRBJ2-1, with TRBD2 matching over 11 bases. The germline gives CDR1 SGHKS, CDR2 YYEKEE (reference sequence). The ends lost 4 bases at V and 3 bases at J; junction bases unmatched: 3. This CDR3 comprises 15 residues. The CDR3 DNA reads TGTGCCAGCAGCGCACTAGCGGGAGTCTACAATGAGCAGTTCTTC. Translating gives CASSALAGVYNEQFF.

This sequence joins TRBV3-1 (or the pseudogene TRBV3-2) and TRBJ1-2; the match to TRBD1 covers 7 bases. The length of the CDR3 is 14 residues. Germline CDR1 reads LGHDT; CDR2 reads YNNKEL (reference sequence). J lost 1 base, V lost 5 bases, and 4 bases had no gene match. CDR3 sequence reads: CASSRQGVNYGYTF. CDR3 nucleotide sequence: TGTGCCAGCAGCAGACAGGGAGTTAACTATGGCTACACCTTC.

This chain joins TRBV19 and TRBJ2-5; a weak D match, TRBD2 (5 bases). Per germline, CDR1 LNHDA and CDR2 SQIVND (reference sequence). V shed 9 bases and J shed 9 bases, with 17 bases lying between them. The length of the CDR3 is 12 residues. In nucleotides, the CDR3 is TGTGCCAGGTTGGAGGTTTCACTGGCCCAGTACTTC. The encoded protein is CARLEVSLAQYF.

This clone was recorded at least ten times. The chain employs TRBV11-3 and TRBJ1-1; perhaps TRBD1 as D (6 bases). This CDR3 has 13 residues. Trimming shortened V by 4 bases and J by 3 bases, and 9 bases separated the two germline ends. Germline lookup yields CDR1 SGHNT and CDR2 YENEEA. The CDR3 region is CASSSRQDTEAFF. The CDR3 nucleotides are TGTGCCAGCAGCTCCCGACAGGACACTGAAGCTTTCTTT.